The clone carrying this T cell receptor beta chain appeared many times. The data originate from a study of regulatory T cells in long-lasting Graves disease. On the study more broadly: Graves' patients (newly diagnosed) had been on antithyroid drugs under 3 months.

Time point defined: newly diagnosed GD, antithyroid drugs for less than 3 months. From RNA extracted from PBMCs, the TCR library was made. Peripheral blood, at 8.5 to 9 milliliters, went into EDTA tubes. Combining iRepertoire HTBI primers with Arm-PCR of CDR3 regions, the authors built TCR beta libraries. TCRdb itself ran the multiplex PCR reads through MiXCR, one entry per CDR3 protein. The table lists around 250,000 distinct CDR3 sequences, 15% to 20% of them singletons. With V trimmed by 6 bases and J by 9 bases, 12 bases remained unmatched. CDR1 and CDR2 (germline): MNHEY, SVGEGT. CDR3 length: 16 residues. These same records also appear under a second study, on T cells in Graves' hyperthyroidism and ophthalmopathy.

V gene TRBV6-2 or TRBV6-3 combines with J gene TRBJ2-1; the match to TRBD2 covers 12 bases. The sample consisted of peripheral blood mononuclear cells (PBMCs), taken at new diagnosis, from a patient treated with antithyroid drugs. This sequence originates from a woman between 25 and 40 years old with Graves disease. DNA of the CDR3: TGTGCCAGCAGCCCAACCCTAGCGGGGGGGCCCGGTGAGCAGTTCTTC. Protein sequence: CASSPTLAGGPGEQFF.